This TCR beta chain derives from a study of radiation and T cells in renal cell carcinoma. Study-wide results and limits: In nephrectomy-only tumors, top 100 clonotypes averaged around 45%, versus around 50% irradiated.

Germline CDR1 and CDR2: SGHRS and YFSETQ. CDR3 length: 15 amino acids. The junction had 8 bases not matched to a gene; V was cut back by 3 bases and J by 7 bases. Sequenced by immunoSEQ multiplex PCR; TCRdb stores in-frame clones only, minus some. This table has 15,000 to 20,000 clones, about 50% appearing once. Treatment: treatment-naive control, cytoreductive nephrectomy. Notes on this clone: The antigen is not known.

The chain combines TRBV5-1 with TRBJ1-3; the match to TRBD1 covers 9 bases. Sequences were derived from tumor tissue, sampled from a patient whose treatment was nephrectomy without radiotherapy. The TCR comes from a man aged 35 to 55 with renal cell carcinoma. The CDR3 reads CASSSTGTGLNTIYF. The DNA of the CDR3 is TGCGCCAGCAGCTCGACCGGGACAGGGCTGAACACCATATATTTT.